This T cell receptor (beta chain) is from a study of cytomegalovirus exposure and HLA in healthy donors. Method: immunoSEQ multiplex PCR; TCRdb's copy keeps in-frame clones and lacks some. This sample yields approximately 54,000 clones, of which about 92% are seen a single time; more than 8% belongs to the top ten. The validation cohort, a group of more than 100 subjects, included the donors and was separate from the roughly 720-subject first cohort. Sequenced sample: PBMCs. The sequence derives from a woman between 18 and 29 years old in good health and CMV-seropositive.

The CDR3 nucleotides are TGTGCCATCACCTCGGACAGGGCGAACACCGGGGAGCTGTTTTTT. Its protein product is CAITSDRANTGELFF. This chain joins TRBV10-3 and TRBJ2-2, with 8 bases matching TRBD1. J gave up 0 bases and V 7 bases, and 4 bases lay outside the gene matches. The CDR3 is 15 amino acids. Germline V gives CDR1 ENHRY, CDR2 SYGVKD.